Listed below are T cell receptor beta chains from one sample, sequenced in a study of cytomegalovirus exposure and HLA in healthy donors. Only in-frame clones appear in the TCRdb table, and some are missing; sequencing was by immunoSEQ multiplex PCR. Of over 200,000 clones listed, just over 85% are singletons. The specimen sequenced was PBMCs. The receptors come from a woman between 18 and 30 years old in good health and CMV-seronegative. CDR3s include the opening cysteine and the closing phenylalanine or tryptophan. A D gene is named only where the DNA matches it firmly. Only part of the rows carry a size: once, few, many, or a class if the clone is expanded.

DNA	CDR3	V	J	size	D
TGTGCCAGCATGTTGGATAGCGGGAGAGCGCAGTACTTC	CASMLDSGRAQYF	TRBV28	TRBJ2-7	.	TRBD2
TGTGCCAGCAGTTTACGCCCCAGGGGCGGCTACACCTTC	CASSLRPRGGYTF	TRBV28	TRBJ1-2	.	.
TGTGCCAGTAGTATAACTGGACAGGGGAAGGCATCTGGAAACACCATATATTTT	CASSITGQGKASGNTIYF	TRBV19	TRBJ1-3	.	TRBD1
TGTGCCTGGGGGACAGGTGGAGCAGATACGCAGTATTTT	CAWGTGGADTQYF	TRBV30	TRBJ2-3	few	TRBD1
TGTGCCTGGACTGCCGACAGGGGTTGGGAGACCCAGTACTTC	CAWTADRGWETQYF	TRBV30	TRBJ2-5	.	TRBD1
TGCGCCAGCAGCCAAGTTTGGACCAGCGGTACCGGGGAGCTGTTTTTT	CASSQVWTSGTGELFF	TRBV4-1	TRBJ2-2	once	.
TGTGCCAGCACCCCGAGGTCCGACCCCGGTTCCAGCACAGATACGCAGTATTTT	CASTPRSDPGSSTDTQYF	TRBV2	TRBJ2-3	.	.
TGTGCCAGTAGTACACGGGGTCCTCTCTACGAGCAGTACTTC	CASSTRGPLYEQYF	TRBV19	TRBJ2-7	.	.
TGTGCCAGCAGGGGGAGTTGGGGCACAGATACGCAGTATTTT	CASRGSWGTDTQYF	TRBV27	TRBJ2-3	.	.
TGTGCCAGCAGTCGCAGCGGGAAGGCCTACAATGAGCAGTTCTTC	CASSRSGKAYNEQFF	TRBV27	TRBJ2-1	once	TRBD2
TGTGCCAGCAGTGATGGCCTTGGATGGAGCTCTGGAAACACCATATATTTT	CASSDGLGWSSGNTIYF	TRBV2	TRBJ1-3	.	.
TGTGCCAGCTCACCGCCCGGCAGGGGGCGCATTATCTACGAGCAGTACTTC	CASSPPGRGRIIYEQYF	TRBV18	TRBJ2-7	.	TRBD1
TGTGCCAGCAGGATAGCGGGGGCAGGGAGTGCGAATCAGCCCCAGCATTTT	CASRIAGAGSANQPQHF	TRBV28	TRBJ1-5	.	.
TGTGCCAGCAGCTTAGCGCTGGGACAGGGTGTCCAGCCCCAGCATTTT	CASSLALGQGVQPQHF	TRBV7-8	TRBJ1-5	once	TRBD1
TGTGCCAGCAGTTTATACACGACGACAGGGGAGACCCAGTACTTC	CASSLYTTTGETQYF	TRBV28	TRBJ2-5	.	TRBD1
TGTGCCAGCAGCTTAGAAAGGGGGACCCTAGCGTTCTTC	CASSLERGTLAFF	TRBV11-3	TRBJ2-1	.	.
TGTGCCAGCAGACAGGGGTACACCGGGGAGCTGTTTTTT	CASRQGYTGELFF	TRBV6-1	TRBJ2-2	.	TRBD1
TGCGCCAGCAGCGAGGGACAGGGGATGGACTACGAGCAGTACTTC	CASSEGQGMDYEQYF	TRBV5-1	TRBJ2-7	.	TRBD1
TGTGCCAGCAGCCCTGGCGGGAGGATGGAGACCCAGTACTTC	CASSPGGRMETQYF	TRBV6-6	TRBJ2-5	.	TRBD2
TGCAGCGTTGAACTGTACCAAGAGACCCAGTACTTC	CSVELYQETQYF	TRBV29-1	TRBJ2-5	.	.
TGTGCCAGCAGGCTAGCGGGAGAAGAGACCCAGTACTTC	CASRLAGEETQYF	TRBV28	TRBJ2-5	.	TRBD2
TGTGCCAGCAGTTTAGAAGGGACTAGCGGGGCCCTCGGGGCCAACGTCCTGACTTTC	CASSLEGTSGALGANVLTF	TRBV27	TRBJ2-6	.	TRBD2
TGTGCCAGCAGCCGTTGGGAGGGAGGCGGAACAGATACGCAGTATTTT	CASSRWEGGGTDTQYF	TRBV7-9	TRBJ2-3	.	TRBD2
TGCGCCAGCAAAGACCGGGACACAACCAACACTGAAGCTTTCTTT	CASKDRDTTNTEAFF	TRBV10-2	TRBJ1-1	.	.
TGTGCCAGCAGCTTAAACGTGGACAGGGGGGGGGAGACCCAGTACTTC	CASSLNVDRGGETQYF	TRBV7-9	TRBJ2-5	.	TRBD1
TGCGCCAGCAGCTTGGCGGGGAACCAAGAGACCCAGTACTTC	CASSLAGNQETQYF	TRBV5-1	TRBJ2-5	.	.
TGTGCCAGCAGGAAAGGACTAGCGGGAGTGATCTCCTACGAGCAGTACTTC	CASRKGLAGVISYEQYF	TRBV28	TRBJ2-7	.	TRBD2
TGCGCCAGCAGCTCTCAGGGAAGGCAGTCTGGAAACACCATATATTTT	CASSSQGRQSGNTIYF	TRBV5-1	TRBJ1-3	.	.
TGTGCCAGCACCTACGAGACGGGAGGATCCTACAATGAGCAGTTCTTC	CASTYETGGSYNEQFF	TRBV28	TRBJ2-1	.	TRBD2
TGCGCCAGCAGCTTGGAAGGCGGTTTGAACACTGAAGCTTTCTTT	CASSLEGGLNTEAFF	TRBV5-1	TRBJ1-1	.	.
TGTGCCAGCAGTTCCCTTGAGGAGCAGTACTTC	CASSSLEEQYF	TRBV6-5	TRBJ2-7	.	.
TGTGCCAGCAGTTTTGAACAGGGTTATGAAAAACTGTTTTTT	CASSFEQGYEKLFF	TRBV28	TRBJ1-4	.	.
TGTGCCAGCAGTTTATCATTTAATGGGATTTTAGGGGGTGAAGCTTTCTTT	CASSLSFNGILGGEAFF	TRBV27	TRBJ1-1	.	.
TGCGCCAGCAGCTTGTCGACTAGCGGGAGGGCCTACAATGAGCAGTTCTTC	CASSLSTSGRAYNEQFF	TRBV5-1	TRBJ2-1	.	TRBD2
TGTGCCAGCAGCGCCGGGGACAGTTACGAGCAGTACTTC	CASSAGDSYEQYF	TRBV9	TRBJ2-7	.	TRBD1
TGTGCCAGCAGTCGAGGGGCTAGCGGCCACTACGAGCAGTACTTC	CASSRGASGHYEQYF	TRBV11-1	TRBJ2-7	.	TRBD2
TGTGCCAGCAGGAGACAGGAAAACTATGGCTACACCTTC	CASRRQENYGYTF	TRBV6-5	TRBJ1-2	.	.
TGCGCCAGCGCCAGACAGGGGGCGGGGGAGCAGTACTTC	CASARQGAGEQYF	TRBV10-1	TRBJ2-7	.	TRBD1
TGTGCCAGCAGCGTAGGAGGGAGATCCCCAGATACGCAGTATTTT	CASSVGGRSPDTQYF	TRBV9	TRBJ2-3	few	.
TGTGCCAGCAGCGTAGCGGGGACTAGCGAGATCCAAGAGACCCAGTACTTC	CASSVAGTSEIQETQYF	TRBV9	TRBJ2-5	.	TRBD2